This T cell receptor beta chain emerged from a study of cytomegalovirus exposure and HLA in healthy donors (dated by TCRdb to 2016 to 2017). The study in broad terms: An earlier analysis of several hundred of the donors reported roughly 270 Gb of sequence data and 100 million to 140 million unique TCR beta sequences from 150 million to 200 million T cells. An early release covering just under 650 HLA-typed donors comprised about 310 gigabases of sequencing data and 65 million to 100 million unique TCR sequences. The genetic ancestry cluster associated with self-reported Caucasian donors included 81% of the approximately 410 genotyped donors. The study aimed to test whether cataloging public T cell receptors could reveal signatures of past pathogen exposure. The study used immunosequencing to profile the T cell repertoires of hundreds of subjects and linked those repertoires to cytomegalovirus serostatus. A separate validation cohort of approximately 130 different subjects was used in addition to the approximately 700-subject first cohort. The study combined high-throughput TCR immunosequencing, statistical association of individual TCRs with disease status, and machine learning to predict cytomegalovirus infection status. In a later analysis, previously published TCR beta repertoires from several hundred donors were re-analyzed and high-resolution HLA genotyping was added so that TCR occurrence patterns could be studied. Rather than drawing on any new phenotypic data, the later analysis identified candidate immune exposures from TCR beta sequences and the way those sequences occurred across donors. An earlier analysis of about 600 of the donors used high-throughput TCR beta sequencing to judge whether each TCR beta V gene segment behaved as functional or pseudogenic. Donor age, sex, ethnicity and CMV serostatus were compiled together with the repertoire data. Genome-wide SNP genotypes for about 65% of the 666 donors were used in a later genetic analysis, which treated that subset as a discovery cohort. Every repertoire in the discovery cohort had been generated on one and the same sequencing platform. HLA typing included class I and class II loci at four-digit resolution. The number of donors typed differed by locus, with roughly 620-640 for A, B, C, DRB1 and DQB1, over 500 for DQA1, about 610 for DPA1, and approximately 470 for DPB1. Because of strong linkage in the cohort, roughly five DR-DQ haplotypes were treated as single units for association and clustering. On average, around 230,000 unique TCR beta nucleotide sequences were sequenced per donor among 398 genotyped donors of the cohort, with roughly a sixth of those sequences being non-productive.

Libraries were prepared through the immunoSEQ multiplex PCR assay. For the multiplex PCR, a mixture combining 60 forward primers for TCR Vbeta segments and 13 reverse primers for TCR Jbeta segments was used. A multiplex PCR assay on genomic DNA amplified the CDR3 region of rearranged TCR beta genes. The Illumina HiSeq System was used to sequence the amplified TCR beta libraries as 87-base-pair reads. Per the original workflow: Across the 500 to 700 repertoires, a later analysis counted tens of millions of unique TCR beta chains, roughly 11 million of which were shared by at least two donors. Raw reads were error-corrected and collapsed into unique sequences with a nearest-neighbor algorithm that merged closely related sequences to remove PCR and sequencing errors. CDR3 sequences were aligned to IMGT reference sequences to assign V, D and J gene segments. Each retained sequence needed at least a six-nucleotide match to both a V gene segment and a J gene segment. Rearrangements were classified as productive when the CDR3 lacked stop codons and remained in frame with V and J, and all other rearrangements were classified as non-productive. CDR3 was defined by IMGT convention, running from the second conserved V-encoded cysteine to the conserved J-encoded phenylalanine. The earlier analysis of some 580 of the donors excluded any sequence lacking an unambiguous match to a single V gene segment. In an earlier analysis of about 590 of the donors, a V segment was called functional when productive rearrangements were above 56.7%, and segregating when the standard deviation between donors exceeded 5%. To diagnose cytomegalovirus status from the catalog of TCR beta chain sequences, a statistical classification framework was built. In a later analysis, TCR nucleotide sequences were compared against IMGT/GENE-DB human TR gene sequences so that V and J genes could be assigned. A later analysis assigned CDR3 sequences and most-parsimonious VDJ recombination scenarios with the TCRdist pipeline. In a later analysis, each TCR beta chain was defined by its CDR3 amino acid sequence together with its V-gene family, and reads lacking a unique V-gene family were excluded. A later analysis removed 592 highly shared, low-generation-probability nucleotide sequences to deal with suspected cross-contamination and a sequencing artifact. In a later analysis, a clonal expansion index for each public chain was calculated from normalized within-repertoire ranks of inferred template counts. In a later analysis, generation probabilities were computed with a VDJ recombination model fitted to out-of-frame rearrangements, and the resulting probabilities were checked against IGoR. In a later analysis, hypergeometric tests were used to score TCR-TCR, TCR-HLA and TCR-CMV co-occurrence, with a repertoire-size bias correction applied to TCR pairs. False discovery rates were estimated in a later analysis by permuting HLA or CMV assignments 20 times. In a later analysis, co-occurring TCRs were grouped using DBSCAN, with TCRdist sequence similarity added in when clustering inside HLA-allele-positive subsets. Repertoires with fewer than 30,000 or more than 120,000 public chains were left out of co-occurrence clustering, as were about five repertoires with anomalous nucleotide sharing. TCRdb holds this immuneACCESS table with in-frame rearrangements only. Some clones are missing; in checked studies, unresolved V genes explain under half, and the rest has no known cause. For V, J and clone size, that table is used; D and trimming come from the DNA. Here the sample has 220,000 or so clones; about 70% occur a single time. The ten largest account for under 2% of the sample.

Comment on this clone: The specificity of this receptor is unknown. It has no much larger one-base neighbor in the sample; base qualities were not kept. Within the sample, other DNA sequences also encode this same CDR3.

Findings and caveats that apply to the study as a whole: Several of the top co-occurrence clusters appeared to be linked to parvovirus B19, influenza, CMV and Epstein-Barr virus, according to a later analysis. A later analysis found that TCR association rates varied across HLA loci, with DRB1 alleles showing the most associated TCRs and HLA-C alleles the fewest. Most CMV-associated TCR beta chains appeared to be HLA-restricted in a later analysis, and the HLA associations seemed to be driven largely by CMV exposure. Cytomegalovirus status was reported to be diagnosed by the classifier with high specificity and sensitivity in both the original and validation cohorts. The presence/absence analyses assumed that sequencing depth was roughly uniform across donors, and that assumption may not be true. For the cohort, immune exposure information was limited to CMV serostatus. A few of the identified cytomegalovirus-associated TCR beta chains were confirmed in vitro to be specific for cytomegalovirus antigens. While some public TCRs were present in many individuals, most TCR sequences turned up only very rarely across donors. Because some donors lacked HLA typing at each locus, the association tests relied only on the typed subset. The study gave a list of some 150 TCR beta chains associated with cytomegalovirus. Because counts were too low, 15 to 20 rarely observed V segments, including chromosome 9 orphons, were excluded from the earlier analysis of 587 of the donors. Strong co-occurrence of HLA alleles, especially DR and DQ, made assigning TCR associations to individual alleles difficult. Compared with the approximately 720-donor mean, donors in an Asian-associated ancestry cluster had fewer N-insertions in productive TCRs, according to a later genetic analysis. A cluster of highly shared sequence variants was judged likely to be a technical artifact of the sequencing pipeline. A further reported finding was that TCR beta sequences accurately predicted the HLA-A and HLA-B alleles for most subjects in the first cohort. This cohort had only TCR beta chains sequenced, and the lack of alpha or paired-chain data limited which features could be detected. According to the authors, the approach could potentially be generalized to other disease states and immunological phenotypes. The 87-base-pair reads could not distinguish some IMGT-functional V segments, including TRBV6-2 and TRBV6-3, so those segments were excluded. Broadly in line with IMGT annotations, most TCR beta V segments showed up in productive rearrangements about 90% or about 30% of the time in an earlier analysis of roughly 590 of the donors. Correlated functional status among segregating V segments might reflect linkage disequilibrium, but an unknown experimental factor could not be ruled out. An association between a missense DCLRE1C variant and V-gene and J-gene trimming of TCR beta chains was found in a later genetic analysis and replicated in an independent cohort. A later analysis associated 16,951 TCR beta sequences with specific HLA alleles at a false discovery rate of 0.05. Compared with equally common non-associated chains, HLA-associated TCR beta chains in a later analysis were more clonally expanded and had lower generation probabilities.

Based on the germline V gene, the CDR1 and CDR2 sequences are KGHSH and LQKENI. The CDR3 numbers 15 residues from cysteine through phenylalanine. Of the read, only the CDR3 DNA is kept; its 45 bases are in frame from base 1. V is reduced by 2 bases and J by 1 base, leaving a spacing of 9 bases between them. The cohort consisted of 666 healthy bone marrow donors. At the time of sampling, all cohort members were nominally healthy, though unrecorded immune exposures were likely present. The donor tested CMV seronegative and was one of the 352 seronegative cohort members. Each donor provided a peripheral blood sample, and peripheral blood mononuclear cells were used for TCR beta sequencing. Genomic DNA was extracted from the blood cell samples with the Qiagen DNeasy Blood Extraction Kit.

The specimen was PBMCs. The receptor was derived from a woman aged 25 to 39 in good health and CMV-seronegative. Rearrangement joined TRBV18 to TRBJ2-1; TRBD1 might be the D gene, on 6 matching bases. CDR3 sequence: CASSPLGGSYNEQFF. Here is the DNA: TGTGCCAGCTCACCATTAGGGGGATCCTACAATGAGCAGTTCTTC.